This T cell receptor (beta chain) was retrieved from a study of blood T cell repertoires in COVID-19. The overall study: From T cells, B-cell-depleted T cells, or PBMCs came the material, which was cDNA or gDNA.

Losses at the gene ends were 3 bases for V and 4 bases for J; bases not matched to a gene: 1. Germline loops: CDR1 SGHAT, CDR2 FQDESV (reference sequence). The CDR3 has 14 residues. Measured with immunoSEQ multiplex PCR; TCRdb has only the in-frame clones, and not every one. Among under 400,000 clones listed, around 87% were seen once. The sequencing input was peripheral blood. This clonotype was obtained from a woman aged 25 to 45 with COVID-19, enrolled during active disease. The chain carries TRBV11-1 and TRBJ2-7, with 12 bases lining up with TRBD2. Here the CDR3 DNA reads TGTGCCAGCAGCTTGCTAGCGGGAGGGTACGAGCAGTACTTC. It is translated as CASSLLAGGYEQYF.